The T cell receptor (beta chain) under discussion was sequenced for a study of T-cell reconstitution after alpha-beta-depleted transplantation in children. Notes on the study in general: There were some patients whose high TCRbeta diversity at day 60 came from surviving recipient T cells and thymic progenitors. Alpha-beta T cells present about two months after transplant were reported to originate from several hundred expanded graft clones. At the one-year point after transplant, T-cell counts and TCRbeta diversity were found to come mostly from T cells that had been newly produced.

The V and J ends lost 0 bases and 0 bases respectively, with 13 bases between them. The CDR3 contains 17 residues. Looked up from germline, CDR1 is SEHNR and CDR2 is FQNEAQ (reference sequence). Molecular barcoding with unique molecular identifiers was used for the TCRbeta library. One entry per CDR3 protein, called by TCRdb with MiXCR from the PCR reads. The data hold roughly 310,000 distinct CDR3 sequences, with roughly 21% observed a single time. This clonotype was detected only a few times. The antigen remains unidentified. The sequencing used PBMCs, mostly from graft donor cells, collected 180 days after TCRalphabeta/CD19-depleted stem cell transplant. The TCR was taken from a male patient younger than 18 who had a stem cell transplant for acute lymphoblastic leukemia, so the T cells may come from the graft donor. This chain uses TRBV7-9 with TRBJ2-3; the D is unclear. The CDR3 here is CASSLATSRASTDTQYF. For the CDR3, the DNA is TGTGCCAGCAGCTTAGCGACATCTCGAGCTAGCACAGATACGCAGTATTTT.